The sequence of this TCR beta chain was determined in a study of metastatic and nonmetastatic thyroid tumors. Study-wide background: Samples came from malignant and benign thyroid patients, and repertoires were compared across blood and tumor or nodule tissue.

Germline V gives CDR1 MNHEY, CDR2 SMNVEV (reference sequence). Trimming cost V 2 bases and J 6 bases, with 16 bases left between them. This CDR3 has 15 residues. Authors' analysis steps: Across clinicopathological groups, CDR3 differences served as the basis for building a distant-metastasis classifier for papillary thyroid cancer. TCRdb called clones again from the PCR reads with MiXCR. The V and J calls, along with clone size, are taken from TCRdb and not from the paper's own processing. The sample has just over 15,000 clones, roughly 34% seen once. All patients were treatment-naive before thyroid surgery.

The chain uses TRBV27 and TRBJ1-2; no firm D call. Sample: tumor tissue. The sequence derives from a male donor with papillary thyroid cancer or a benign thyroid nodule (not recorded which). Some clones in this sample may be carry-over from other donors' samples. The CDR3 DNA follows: TGTGCCAGCAGTTTAAGCAGGTGGCTATTGAATGGCTACACCTTC. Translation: CASSLSRWLLNGYTF.